The 24 T cell receptor beta chains reported below all come from one sample, sequenced in a study of blood T cell repertoires in COVID-19 (TCRdb year 2020). Receptors were amplified or captured by the immunoSEQ multiplex PCR assay. The table was pulled from immuneACCESS by TCRdb, which kept in-frame rearrangements only. Such tables lose some clones; where checked, under half of the loss comes from unresolved V genes, and the rest has no known cause. The sample table lists 230,000 or so clones, 84% of them with a count of one. In total, the top ten clones hold 1.4% of the sample. Sequencing was done on a sample of peripheral blood. These receptors were obtained from a middle-aged woman who had recovered from COVID-19.

The V gene is TRBV7-2, the J gene TRBJ2-7, with a weak D call TRBD2 (6 bases). The ends were cut back, 0 bases at V and 0 bases at J, with 6 bases in the middle. CDR1 SGHTA and CDR2 FQGNSA come from the germline V gene. The CDR3 covers 14 residues. CDR3 bases: TGTGCCAGCAGCTTAGCGGAGGGCTCCTACGAGCAGTACTTC. Encoded protein: CASSLAEGSYEQYF.

This clone was seen at least ten times. DNA for the CDR3: TGTGCCAGCAGCATATATTCGAGTCTCTCCTACGAGCAGTACTTC. It specifies CASSIYSSLSYEQYF. The chain couples TRBV5-6 to TRBJ2-7, with D unresolved. CDR1 is SGHDT, CDR2 YYEEEE, per germline. This CDR3 comprises 15 residues. The V gene lost 4 bases and the J gene lost 0 bases, with 14 bases spanning the gap. Variable domain in full (rest from reference TRBV5-6 and TRBJ2-7): DAGVTQSPTHLIKTRGQQVTLRCSPKSGHDTVSWYQQALGQGPQFIFQYYEEEERQRGNFPDRFSGHQFPNYSSELNVNALLLGDSALYLCASSIYSSLSYEQYFGPGTRLTVT.

The rearrangement uses TRBV6-2 or TRBV6-3 and TRBJ2-5, with 8 bases matching TRBD2. CDR1 is MNHEY, CDR2 SVGEGT, per germline. This CDR3 has 14 amino acids. V lost 3 bases and J lost 5; bases outside the gene matches: 5. The CDR3 coding sequence is TGTGCCAGCAGTTATGGACTAGCAGGGGAGACCCAGTACTTC. As protein: CASSYGLAGETQYF.

V gene TRBV11-2 combines with J gene TRBJ1-1, with 9 nucleotides matching TRBD1. Germline V gene lookup returns CDR1 SGHAT and CDR2 FQNNGV. This CDR3 comprises 16 residues. J gave up 3 bases and V 2 bases, and 7 bases lay outside the gene matches. CDR3 sequence: CASSLTGGAGYTEAFF. In nucleotides, the CDR3 is TGTGCCAGCAGCTTAACAGGGGGCGCTGGGTACACTGAAGCTTTCTTT.

V is TRBV25-1 and J is TRBJ1-6, with D unclear. This CDR3 has 12 residues. V shed 5 bases and J shed 7 bases, with 6 bases lying between them. CDR1 and CDR2 from the germline V gene are MGHDK and SYGVNS. DNA for the CDR3: TGTGCCAGCAGTCGTTCGAATTCACCCCTCCACTTT. Its translation: CASSRSNSPLHF.

The chain joins TRBV12-5 to TRBJ2-7, with D maybe TRBD1 (6 bases). The CDR3 runs to 19 residues. With 6 bases removed from V and 0 bases from J, the gap between germline ends came to 27 bases. Germline V lookup: CDR1 LGHNT, CDR2 FRNRAP. The CDR3 loop reads CASGYPGQYPLGLSYEQYF. DNA for the CDR3: TGTGCTAGTGGCTACCCAGGACAGTATCCCTTGGGTCTCTCCTACGAGCAGTACTTC.

The chain links TRBV5-6 to TRBJ1-2; D is ambiguous. The CDR3 runs 13 residues. Germline V gene lookup returns CDR1 SGHDT and CDR2 YYEEEE. Trimming removed 1 base at V and 4 bases at J, with 8 bases between. The CDR3 sequence is CASSLKTIYGYTF. For the CDR3, the DNA is TGTGCCAGCAGCTTGAAGACAATCTATGGCTACACCTTC.

The V call is TRBV5-1, the J call TRBJ2-7; 10 positions match TRBD1. The germline V gene has CDR1 SGHRS and CDR2 YFSETQ. This CDR3 comprises 15 residues. Trimming cost V 5 bases and J 5 bases; bases outside gene matches: 10. The CDR3 reads CASSTIPGQGNEQYF. Here the CDR3 DNA reads TGCGCCAGCAGTACGATCCCGGGACAGGGGAACGAGCAGTACTTC.

This rearrangement joins TRBV6-5 to TRBJ2-3; 8 positions agree with TRBD1. After removal of 5 bases from V and 6 bases from J, the junction contained 10 bases not matched to a gene. Germline CDR1 MNHEY, CDR2 SVGAGI. This CDR3 spans 15 amino acids. The CDR3 protein is CASSLQGAVWDTQYF. The CDR3 DNA sequence: TGTGCCAGCAGTCTCCAGGGGGCGGTTTGGGATACGCAGTATTTT.

V and J are TRBV5-4 and TRBJ1-4; 7 bases match TRBD1. CDR3 length: 13 amino acids. The germline gives CDR1 SGHNT, CDR2 YYREEE (reference sequence). Unmatched junction bases numbered 4, after V lost 3 bases and J lost 8 bases. DNA for the CDR3: TGTGCCAGCAGCTCCCAGGGGGGCGAAAAACTGTTTTTT. It is translated as CASSSQGGEKLFF.

V is TRBV7-6 and J is TRBJ2-5; D perhaps matches TRBD2 (5 bases). Germline CDR1 is SGHVS and CDR2 is FNYEAQ. Trimming cost V 5 bases and J 9 bases, with 16 bases left between them. The length of the CDR3 is 13 residues. CDR3 amino acids: CASSLLSAGAQYF. The CDR3, as DNA: TGTGCCAGCAGCCTCCTATCGGCCGGGGCCCAGTACTTC. The full variable domain, in which reference TRBV7-6 and TRBJ2-5 provide the parts outside the CDR3, is GAGVSQSPRYKVTKRGQDVALRCDPISGHVSLYWYRQALGQGPEFLTYFNYEAQQDKSGLPNDRFSAERPEGSISTLTIQRTEQRDSAMYRCASSLLSAGAQYFGPGTRLLVL.

The gene calls are TRBV5-1 and TRBJ2-7, with 8 bases lining up with TRBD2. J was trimmed by 3 bases and V by 5 bases; bases with no gene match: 13. In germline, CDR1 is SGHRS, CDR2 YFSETQ. The CDR3 runs 16 residues. CDR3 sequence (DNA): TGCGCCAGCAGGCCTCAATTTGGCGGGGGGTACTACGAGCAGTACTTC. Its protein product is CASRPQFGGGYYEQYF.

This chain connects TRBV12-3 or TRBV12-4 to TRBJ2-7; D is unresolved. The CDR3 is made up of 11 amino acids. Trimming left V 5 bases short and J 7 bases short, with 9 bases between. The CDR3: CASSPSNEQYF. DNA for the CDR3: TGTGCCAGCAGTCCTTCTAATGAGCAGTACTTC.

The gene calls are TRBV6-5 and TRBJ2-7; no firm D call. The CDR3 sequence is 15 residues long. The ends were cut back, 6 bases at V and 0 bases at J, with 15 bases in the middle. Per germline, CDR1 MNHEY and CDR2 SVGAGI. The CDR3 region has the DNA TGTGCCAGCAGCCGAACCCTCGCGGACTCCTACGAGCAGTACTTC. The encoded protein is CASSRTLADSYEQYF.

This clone was recorded a few times. The rearrangement joins TRBV4-1 to TRBJ2-7; TRBD2 aligns across 7 bases. V trimming: 5 bases; J trimming: 5 bases; junction bases outside the gene matches: 9. This CDR3 region has 14 residues. Per germline, CDR1 MGHRA and CDR2 YSYEKL. The CDR3 reads CASSEGGSVDEQYF. The CDR3 nucleotides are TGCGCCAGCAGCGAGGGAGGGAGCGTGGACGAGCAGTACTTC.

The chain recombines TRBV7-2 with TRBJ2-5, with a tentative D call TRBD2 (6 bases). V gave up 5 bases and J gave up 10 bases, with 17 bases separating them. Germline V gene data show CDR1 as SGHTA and CDR2 as FQGNSA. The CDR3 has 13 amino acids. CDR3 bases: TGTGCCAGCAGCCGGGGGAGGTCGGGGAGCCAGTACTTC. Its protein product is CASSRGRSGSQYF.

DNA of the CDR3: TGTGCCAGCAGCCGGGACAGATCCGCAACTAATGAAAAACTGTTTTTT. It is translated as CASSRDRSATNEKLFF. The chain couples TRBV5-5 to TRBJ1-4; 7 bases align to TRBD1. Trimming removed 4 bases from V and 0 bases from J; junction bases left unmatched: 6. Germline V gives CDR1 SGHKS, CDR2 YYEKEE (reference sequence). The CDR3 has 16 residues.

This chain links TRBV6-5 with TRBJ1-1; 8 bases line up with TRBD1. CDR1 and CDR2 from the germline V gene are MNHEY and SVGAGI. The CDR3 totals 14 residues. V was clipped by 6 bases and J by 1 base; unmatched bases: 4. The CDR3 nucleotides read TGTGCCAGCAGATTTCAGGGGGCGAACACTGAAGCTTTCTTT. Translation gives CASRFQGANTEAFF.

The chain employs TRBV2 and TRBJ1-5; D is uncertain. V dropped 2 bases and J dropped 1 base, with 12 bases sitting between them. CDR1 is SNHLY, CDR2 FYNNEI, per germline. This CDR3 region has 16 residues. The CDR3 loop reads CASSELPGSSNQPQHF. CDR3 in DNA: TGTGCCAGCAGTGAATTGCCGGGGTCCAGCAATCAGCCCCAGCATTTT.

This clone occurred once. The chain joins TRBV6-2 or TRBV6-3 to TRBJ2-7, with 9 bases identical to TRBD2. Germline V gene data show CDR1 as MNHEY and CDR2 as SVGEGT. The CDR3 has 16 residues. The V segment lost 2 bases and the J segment 7 bases; nucleotides outside the gene matches: 12. The CDR3 nucleotides are TGTGCCAGCAGTTACGGACGAGCGGGGGGATTTGAAGAGCAGTACTTC. It encodes CASSYGRAGGFEEQYF.

The rearrangement links TRBV9 to TRBJ1-2; D unresolved. Germline CDR1 reads SGDLS; CDR2 reads YYNGEE. V lost 3 bases and J lost 4, with 4 bases in between. CDR3 length: 11 residues. The CDR3 DNA sequence: TGTGCCAGCAGCGCCTTCTATGGCTACACCTTC. Residues: CASSAFYGYTF.

J is TRBJ1-5 and V is TRBV21-1. TRBV21-1 is an annotated pseudogene. This CDR3 is 15 amino acids long. The CDR3 coding sequence is TGTGCCAGCAGCAAAGCGGGAGTTCTCAATCAGCCCCAGCATTTT. Its translation is CASSKAGVLNQPQHF.

The chain combines TRBV3-1 (or the pseudogene TRBV3-2) with TRBJ2-2, with 9 bases matching TRBD2. The CDR3 has 19 residues. Trimming cost V 0 bases and J 0 bases; bases outside gene matches: 8. Looked up from germline, CDR1 is LGHDT and CDR2 is YNNKEL (reference sequence). The CDR3 loop reads CASSQDRLAAGTNTGELFF. CDR3 sequence (DNA): TGTGCCAGCAGCCAAGATCGACTAGCGGCTGGAACGAACACCGGGGAGCTGTTTTTT.

The chain uses TRBV18 and TRBJ1-1; 10 bases are shared with TRBD1. Germline-derived CDR1 and CDR2 are KGHSH and LQKENI. The CDR3 has 18 amino acids. V was pared by 2 bases and J by 0 bases, with 9 bases of the junction left unmatched. CDR3 in DNA: TGTGCCAGCTCACCATCGACAGGGGGCGCAGGGATGAACACTGAAGCTTTCTTT. Translated, it gives CASSPSTGGAGMNTEAFF.